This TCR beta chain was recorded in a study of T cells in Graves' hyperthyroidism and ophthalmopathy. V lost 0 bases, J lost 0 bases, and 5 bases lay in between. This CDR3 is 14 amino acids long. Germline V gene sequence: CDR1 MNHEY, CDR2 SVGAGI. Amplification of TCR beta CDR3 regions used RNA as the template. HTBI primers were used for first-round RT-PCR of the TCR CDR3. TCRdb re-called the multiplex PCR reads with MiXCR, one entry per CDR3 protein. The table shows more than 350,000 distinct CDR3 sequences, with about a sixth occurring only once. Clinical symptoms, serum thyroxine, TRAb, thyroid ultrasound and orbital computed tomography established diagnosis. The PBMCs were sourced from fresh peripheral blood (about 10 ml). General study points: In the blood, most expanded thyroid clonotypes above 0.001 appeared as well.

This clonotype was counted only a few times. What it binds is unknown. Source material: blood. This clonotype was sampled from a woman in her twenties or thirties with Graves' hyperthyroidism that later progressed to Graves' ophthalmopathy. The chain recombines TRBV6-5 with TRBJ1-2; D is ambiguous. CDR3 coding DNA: TGTGCCAGCAGTTACTCAGGCACTAACTATGGCTACACCTTC. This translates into CASSYSGTNYGYTF.